Presented here are 31 T cell receptor beta chains from one specimen sequenced in a study of blood T cell repertoires in COVID-19. Sequenced by immunoSEQ multiplex PCR; TCRdb stores in-frame clones only, minus some. This sample has fewer than 450,000 clones, with around 90% found just once. The sample was PBMCs or T cells enriched from blood (not recorded which). Every receptor here comes from a man between 18 and 35 years old who had recovered from COVID-19.

This clone has only one observation. The chain is built from TRBV6-5 and TRBJ1-5, with D possibly being TRBD1 (6 bases). Per germline, CDR1 MNHEY and CDR2 SVGAGI. V was cut by 6 bases and J by 0 bases, with 12 bases left in between. This CDR3 comprises 15 residues. The CDR3 DNA follows: TGTGCCAGCAGAGTTACAGGGATTAGCAATCAGCCCCAGCATTTT. Amino acids: CASRVTGISNQPQHF.

This clone occurred once. This sequence joins TRBV24-1 and TRBJ2-2; TRBD1 is a possible D gene (5 bases). The CDR3 length is 12 residues. Deletions cut 10 bases from V and 9 bases from J, with 14 bases between. Looked up from germline, CDR1 is KGHDR and CDR2 is SFDVKD. CDR3 amino acids: CATRQRTWELFF. In DNA form, the CDR3 reads TGTGCCACACGACAGAGAACCTGGGAGCTGTTTTTT.

V is TRBV5-5 and J is TRBJ1-1; D may be TRBD1 (6 bases). The CDR3 is made up of 15 amino acids. Germline loops: CDR1 SGHKS, CDR2 YYEKEE (reference sequence). V dropped 4 bases and J dropped 3 bases, with 16 bases sitting between them. CDR3: CASSGAQGRDTEAFF. The CDR3, as DNA: TGTGCCAGCAGCGGAGCACAGGGCAGAGACACTGAAGCTTTCTTT.

This clone was seen a few times. Other nucleotide sequences in the sample specify the same CDR3. This chain links TRBV6-5 with TRBJ1-1; TRBD1 agrees at 8 bases. Germline assignment: CDR1 MNHEY and CDR2 SVGAGI. With 7 bases clipped from V and 1 base from J, the junction kept 8 bases outside the gene matches. This CDR3 is built from 15 residues. CDR3 sequence reads: CASTPGTGGNTEAFF. CDR3 bases: TGTGCCAGCACTCCCGGCACAGGGGGGAACACTGAAGCTTTCTTT.

V and J are TRBV3-1 (or the pseudogene TRBV3-2) and TRBJ2-5; 9 bases align to TRBD1. CDR3 length equals 15 residues. Germline V gives CDR1 LGHDT, CDR2 YNNKEL (reference sequence). The ends lost 3 bases at V and 5 bases at J; junction bases unmatched: 7. The CDR3, as DNA: TGTGCCAGCAGCCATGGGACAGGGTTGTTCGAGACCCAGTACTTC. It specifies CASSHGTGLFETQYF.

The CDR3 here is CASSLDNRGNSGGYTF. The CDR3 nucleotides read TGTGCCAGCAGCTTAGACAATCGGGGGAATTCGGGTGGCTACACCTTC. The chain combines TRBV7-9 with TRBJ1-2, with D possibly TRBD1 on 5 matching bases. CDR3 length equals 16 residues. V was trimmed by 1 base and J by 7 bases, leaving 19 bases between them. Per germline, CDR1 SEHNR and CDR2 FQNEAQ (reference sequence).

V is TRBV12-5 and J is TRBJ2-1; D uncertain. The V end lost 2 bases, the J end lost 5 bases, and 4 bases lay between the germline ends. Germline assignment: CDR1 LGHNT and CDR2 FRNRAP. The CDR3 spans 12 residues. CDR3 sequence: CASGLTDNEQFF. Written as DNA, the CDR3 is TGTGCTAGTGGTTTGACAGACAATGAGCAGTTCTTC.

The chain joins TRBV7-8 to TRBJ1-1, with D possibly TRBD1 on 5 matching bases. The CDR3 length is 19 residues. Germline V gene lookup returns CDR1 SGHVS and CDR2 FQNEAQ. The V end was cut by 1 base, the J end by 8 bases, with 29 bases between. The CDR3 bases are TGTGCCAGCAGCTTAGTACATAGTTGGGCAGGCGGGACCCAAACGGAAGCTTTCTTT. The encoded protein is CASSLVHSWAGGTQTEAFF.

The chain uses TRBV7-9 and TRBJ2-2; D perhaps matches TRBD1 (5 bases). The CDR3 is 16 amino acids. V was trimmed by 5 bases and J by 3 bases, leaving 16 bases between them. Germline-derived CDR1 and CDR2 are SEHNR and FQNEAQ (reference sequence). CDR3 region: CASSNPSQGYTGELFF. As DNA, the CDR3 is TGTGCCAGCAGCAACCCTTCCCAGGGTTACACCGGGGAGCTGTTTTTT.

This chain uses TRBV30 with TRBJ2-7, with D perhaps matching TRBD2 (6 bases). V lost 0 bases to trimming and J lost 5 bases, with 17 bases between them. This CDR3 is built from 15 residues. Germline values: CDR1 GTSNPN, CDR2 SVGIG (reference sequence). Here the CDR3 DNA reads TGTGCCTGGAGTGTACGGGGACTCAAGATCCACGAGCAGTACTTC. It translates to CAWSVRGLKIHEQYF.

The chain couples TRBV2 to TRBJ2-5; 7 nucleotides align to TRBD2. Germline V lookup: CDR1 SNHLY, CDR2 FYNNEI. V trimming: 5 bases; J trimming: 7 bases; junction bases outside the gene matches: 4. CDR3 length: 12 amino acids. The DNA for the CDR3 is TGTGCCAGCAGTCCTAGCGGAGCGACCCAGTACTTC. Its translation is CASSPSGATQYF.

This chain uses TRBV7-9 with TRBJ2-3; TRBD2 might be the D (6 bases). The V gene lost 1 base and the J gene lost 8 bases, with 10 bases spanning the gap. Per germline, CDR1 SEHNR and CDR2 FQNEAQ (reference sequence). This CDR3 spans 13 amino acids. The DNA for the CDR3 is TGTGCCAGCAGCTTAGTTGGGGAGGCTACGCAGTATTTT. As protein: CASSLVGEATQYF.

The V and J genes are TRBV7-9 and TRBJ1-1, with unresolved D. The CDR3 has 12 residues. Germline CDR1 is SEHNR and CDR2 is FQNEAQ (reference sequence). V was shortened by 4 bases and J by 2 bases, with 5 bases between the two germline ends. The CDR3 DNA is TGTGCCAGCAGCTCCTTCAACACTGAAGCTTTCTTT. Its translation is CASSSFNTEAFF. Filled out from reference TRBV7-9 and TRBJ1-1, the complete variable domain reads DTGVSQNPRHKITKRGQNVTFRCDPISEHNRLYWYRQTLGQGPEFLTYFQNEAQLEKSRLLSDRFSAERPKGSFSTLEIQRTEQGDSAMYLCASSSFNTEAFFGQGTRLTVV.

The chain has TRBV30 and TRBJ2-3, with TRBD1 as a possible D gene (6 bases). Germline V gene sequence: CDR1 GTSNPN, CDR2 SVGIG (reference sequence). This CDR3 is built from 12 residues. Trimming cost V 8 bases and J 6 bases, with 15 bases left between them. The CDR3 is CAGTGFADTQYF. The CDR3 DNA reads as TGTGCCGGAACAGGGTTCGCGGATACGCAGTATTTT. Supplemented by reference TRBV30 and TRBJ2-3, the full variable domain reads SQTIHQWPATLVQPVGSPLSLECTVEGTSNPNLYWYRQAAGRGLQLLFYSVGIGQISSEVPQNLSASRPQDRQFILSSKKLLLSDSGFYLCAGTGFADTQYFGPGTRLTVL.

The chain combines TRBV30 with TRBJ2-5; D is possibly TRBD2 (5 bases). Looked up from germline, CDR1 is GTSNPN and CDR2 is SVGIG (reference sequence). V lost 3 bases and J lost 5, with 10 bases in between. CDR3 length: 12 amino acids. The CDR3 spells CAWSSLGETQYF. As DNA, the CDR3 is TGTGCCTGGAGCTCACTAGGCGAGACCCAGTACTTC.

The V call is TRBV7-8, the J call TRBJ1-5; possibly TRBD1 for D (6 bases). Per germline, CDR1 SGHVS and CDR2 FQNEAQ. V lost 1 base, J lost 0 bases, and 10 bases lay in between. This CDR3 region has 16 residues. CDR3 sequence: CASSLEGGVSNQPQHF. The CDR3 nucleotides read TGTGCCAGCAGCTTAGAAGGGGGAGTTAGCAATCAGCCCCAGCATTTT.

The genes are TRBV19 and TRBJ1-3, with unresolved D. The CDR3 runs to 14 residues. CDR1 LNHDA and CDR2 SQIVND come from the germline V gene (reference sequence). Deletions cut 4 bases from V and 4 bases from J, with 11 bases between. The CDR3, as DNA: TGTGCCAGTAGTACCCGGGGAGGAGGAAACACCATATATTTT. Protein sequence: CASSTRGGGNTIYF.

The chain links TRBV11-2 to TRBJ1-1; TRBD1 is a possible D gene (5 bases). V lost 3 bases and J lost 3, with 11 bases in between. The CDR3 is made up of 14 amino acids. Per the germline V gene, CDR1 is SGHAT and CDR2 is FQNNGV. CDR3 amino acids: CASSFGGRDTEAFF. CDR3 nucleotides: TGTGCCAGCAGCTTCGGGGGACGGGACACTGAAGCTTTCTTT.

This clone has only one observation. The J gene is TRBJ1-2, the V gene TRBV18, with 8 bases lining up with TRBD1. CDR3 length equals 15 residues. V lost 2 bases to trimming and J lost 3 bases; unmatched junction nucleotides: 5. Germline V gives CDR1 KGHSH, CDR2 LQKENI. CDR3 bases: TGTGCCAGCTCACCATCCCAGACAGGGGACTATGGCTACACCTTC. It is translated as CASSPSQTGDYGYTF.

The J gene is TRBJ1-2, the V gene TRBV28, with D possibly matching TRBD1 (5 bases). V dropped 6 bases and J dropped 3 bases, with 11 bases sitting between them. Germline V lookup: CDR1 MDHEN, CDR2 SYDVKM. The CDR3 is made up of 13 amino acids. CDR3 DNA: TGTGCCAGCAGGACCCCGGGGGACTATGGCTACACCTTC. It encodes CASRTPGDYGYTF.

The chain combines TRBV6-1 with TRBJ2-7; D gene ambiguous. The germline V gene encodes CDR1 MNHNS and CDR2 SASEGT. This CDR3 is 12 amino acids long. The V gene lost 3 bases and the J gene lost 3 bases, with 6 bases spanning the gap. This chain's CDR3 is CASSDFNYEQYF. The DNA of the CDR3 is TGTGCCAGCAGTGATTTCAACTACGAGCAGTACTTC.

The V and J genes are TRBV30 and TRBJ1-2; 8 nucleotides match TRBD1. V shed 2 bases, J shed 12 bases, and the junction held 8 bases outside the gene matches. This CDR3 is built from 12 residues. Germline loops: CDR1 GTSNPN, CDR2 SVGIG (reference sequence). The CDR3 protein is CAWSRRQGINTF. DNA for the CDR3: TGTGCCTGGAGTAGGAGACAGGGGATAAACACCTTC.

As DNA, the CDR3 is TGTGCCAGCAGCCCGCGACCACAGGGCACCACCGGGGAGCTGTTTTTT. Translation gives CASSPRPQGTTGELFF. The chain links TRBV7-8 to TRBJ2-2, with D possibly being TRBD1 (6 bases). The CDR3 is made up of 16 amino acids. Germline assignment: CDR1 SGHVS and CDR2 FQNEAQ. Trimming shortened V by 5 bases and J by 4 bases, and 17 bases separated the two germline ends.

This chain uses TRBV3-1 (or the pseudogene TRBV3-2) with TRBJ2-1; 7 nucleotides align to TRBD2. The CDR3 has 14 residues. V trimming: 3 bases; J trimming: 10 bases; junction bases outside the gene matches: 9. Germline lookup yields CDR1 LGHDT and CDR2 YNNKEL (reference sequence). The CDR3 loop is CASSQGLPGIEQFF. In DNA form, the CDR3 reads TGTGCCAGCAGCCAGGGACTACCAGGGATCGAGCAGTTCTTC.

The chain uses TRBV11-3 and TRBJ1-1; D uncertain. The CDR3 is 14 amino acids. V dropped 8 bases and J dropped 0 bases, with 13 bases sitting between them. Germline V CDR1 and CDR2: SGHNT, YENEEA. Here the CDR3 reads CASQTGRMNTEAFF. DNA of the CDR3: TGTGCCAGCCAGACCGGGAGAATGAACACTGAAGCTTTCTTT.

The rearrangement joins TRBV7-9 to TRBJ1-1; 7 bases agree with TRBD1. Germline V lookup: CDR1 SEHNR, CDR2 FQNEAQ (reference sequence). This CDR3 is 12 amino acids long. With V trimmed by 5 bases and J by 14 bases, 11 bases remained unmatched. The DNA of the CDR3 is TGTGCCAGCAGCCCCTTAGGGCAGGGGGACTTCTTT. Its protein is CASSPLGQGDFF.

The genes are TRBV18 and TRBJ2-1; the match to TRBD2 covers 9 bases. CDR1 and CDR2 from the germline V gene are KGHSH and LQKENI. The ends lost 4 bases at V and 2 bases at J; junction bases unmatched: 3. The CDR3 is 15 residues long. As DNA, the CDR3 is TGTGCCAGCTCACTTTTAGCGGGGGCCTACAATGAGCAGTTCTTC. It codes for CASSLLAGAYNEQFF.

V is TRBV7-9 and J is TRBJ2-2, with TRBD1 matching over 8 bases. The CDR3 runs 15 residues. In germline, CDR1 is SEHNR, CDR2 FQNEAQ (reference sequence). After removal of 6 bases from V and 5 bases from J, the junction contained 8 bases not matched to a gene. CDR3 in amino acids: CASSSRTGPTGELFF. In nucleotides, the CDR3 is TGTGCCAGCAGTTCTCGGACAGGGCCAACCGGGGAGCTGTTTTTT.

This clone was counted once. The chain combines TRBV16 with TRBJ2-7, with unresolved D. The CDR3 covers 12 residues. Trimming stripped 8 bases from V and 5 bases from J, with 13 bases between. Germline V gene lookup returns CDR1 KGHSY and CDR2 FQNENV. CDR3 nucleotide sequence: TGTGCCAGCGCCAGAAGGCGGAACGAGCAGTACTTC. Encoded protein: CASARRRNEQYF.

V and J are TRBV13 and TRBJ2-6, with no clear D. Trimming took off 9 bases at V and 2 bases at J, with 8 bases between the two ends. Germline CDR1 PRHDT, CDR2 FYEKMQ (reference sequence). The CDR3 contains 13 residues. This CDR3 reads CASSNTGANVLTF. In nucleotides, the CDR3 is TGTGCCAGTTCAAACACTGGGGCCAACGTCCTGACTTTC. Full variable domain (remainder filled in from reference TRBV13 and TRBJ2-6): AAGVIQSPRHLIKEKRETATLKCYPIPRHDTVYWYQQGPGQDPQFLISFYEKMQSDKGSIPDRFSAQQFSDYHSELNMSSLELGDSALYFCASSNTGANVLTFGAGSRLTVL.

V gene TRBV30 combines with J gene TRBJ1-2; TRBD1 aligns across 9 bases. Trimming at V came to 5 bases and at J to 4 bases, leaving 11 bases not matched to a gene. Germline V gene sequence: CDR1 GTSNPN, CDR2 SVGIG (reference sequence). The CDR3 is 15 residues long. In DNA, the CDR3 is TGTGCCTGGGTCGCTCGGACAGGGGATGGCTATGGCTACACCTTC. It specifies CAWVARTGDGYGYTF.